The 17 T cell receptor beta chains in this list originate from one sample, sequenced in a study of cytomegalovirus exposure and HLA in healthy donors. The primer mix had 60 Vbeta and 13 Jbeta primers. Repertoires were generated with immunoSEQ multiplex PCR, while TCRdb's copy carries only in-frame clones and drops some. Here the sample spans approximately 170,000 clones, 65% to 90% being singletons. The sequenced sample was PBMCs. These receptors were taken from a human donor in good health.

The rearrangement links TRBV13 to TRBJ2-3, with 8 nucleotides matching TRBD2. This CDR3 contains 16 residues. Trimming at V came to 3 bases and at J to 5 bases, leaving 10 bases not matched to a gene. Germline V CDR1 and CDR2: PRHDT, FYEKMQ (reference sequence). CDR3 nucleotide sequence: TGTGCCAGCAGCTTCTTCCGGGGGGGGCATGGAGATACGCAGTATTTT. This codes for CASSFFRGGHGDTQYF.

The chain links TRBV2 to TRBJ2-1, with D possibly matching TRBD1 (5 bases). Germline V gene data show CDR1 as SNHLY and CDR2 as FYNNEI. V lost 5 bases and J lost 9, with 14 bases in between. CDR3 size: 13 residues. This chain's CDR3 is CASSPDQGREQFF. The CDR3 nucleotides are TGTGCCAGCAGTCCGGACCAGGGTCGTGAGCAGTTCTTC.

V is TRBV15 and J is TRBJ2-7, with a weak D call TRBD1 (5 bases). Germline CDR1 LNHNV, CDR2 YYDKDF (reference sequence). Trimming left V 10 bases short and J 1 base short, with 11 bases between. This CDR3 is 12 amino acids long. The CDR3 sequence: CAKRYRSYEQYF. The CDR3 nucleotides are TGTGCCAAACGATACAGGTCCTACGAGCAGTACTTC.

This clone was detected only once. The rearrangement joins TRBV29-1 to TRBJ2-7, with TRBD2 as a possible D gene (5 bases). This CDR3 region has 14 residues. Germline-derived CDR1 and CDR2 are SQVTM and ANQGSEA. V was pared by 7 bases and J by 6 bases, with 22 bases between. The DNA for the CDR3 is TGCAGCGCGGCTTTTCGAGGGATTCGGGGCGAGCAGTACTTC. This sequence encodes CSAAFRGIRGEQYF.

This sequence joins TRBV6-5 and TRBJ1-1; D gene uncertain. This CDR3 has 15 amino acids. Trimming cost V 2 bases and J 1 base, with 11 bases left between them. Germline CDR1 reads MNHEY; CDR2 reads SVGAGI. The CDR3 reads CASSYMSSTNTEAFF. CDR3 DNA sequence: TGTGCCAGCAGTTACATGAGTAGTACGAACACTGAAGCTTTCTTT.

CDR3 in amino acids: CASSSGQGYEQYF. In DNA, the CDR3 is TGCGCCAGCAGCTCGGGACAGGGCTACGAGCAGTACTTC. V gene TRBV5-1 combines with J gene TRBJ2-7, with 9 nucleotides matching TRBD1. Trimming took 3 bases from V and 3 from J; bases not matched to a gene: 1. The CDR3 consists of 13 residues. Germline-derived CDR1 and CDR2 are SGHRS and YFSETQ.

The V and J genes are TRBV5-6 and TRBJ1-6; D uncertain. Germline lookup yields CDR1 SGHDT and CDR2 YYEEEE. Trimming cost V 3 bases and J 15 bases, with 13 bases left between them. CDR3 length: 12 amino acids. The CDR3 DNA is TGTGCCAGCAGCTATTCGAGTTCAATCCTCCACTTT. This sequence encodes CASSYSSSILHF.

The genes are TRBV18 and TRBJ1-1; D uncertain. The CDR3 has 15 residues. The germline V gene has CDR1 KGHSH and CDR2 LQKENI. Trimming pared 3 bases from V and 4 bases from J, leaving 15 bases between. CDR3 in DNA: TGTGCCAGCTCACCGGGCCCCATATTGGGCACTGAAGCTTTCTTT. This sequence encodes CASSPGPILGTEAFF.

The rearrangement uses TRBV7-9 and TRBJ2-7; 10 positions match TRBD2. This CDR3 has 16 amino acids. CDR1 and CDR2 (germline): SEHNR, FQNEAQ (reference sequence). The ends lost 2 bases at V and 2 bases at J; junction bases unmatched: 6. CDR3 sequence reads: CASSLSLAGAPYEQYF. The DNA of the CDR3 is TGTGCCAGCAGCTTATCCCTAGCGGGGGCCCCCTACGAGCAGTACTTC.

The count of this clone is one. The chain joins TRBV27 to TRBJ2-7, with D perhaps matching TRBD1 (6 bases). The ends were cut back, 6 bases at V and 4 bases at J, with 16 bases in the middle. Germline lookup yields CDR1 MNHEY and CDR2 SMNVEV (reference sequence). The CDR3 loop spans 14 amino acids. The chain's CDR3 is CASSSRQVQYEQYF. CDR3 sequence (DNA): TGTGCCAGCAGCTCCCGACAGGTTCAATACGAGCAGTACTTC.

A remark on this clone: An end of the junction does not agree with germline; a read error may underlie this. V gene TRBV4-3 combines with J gene TRBJ2-6; D is possibly TRBD1 (5 bases). Germline-derived CDR1 and CDR2 are LGHNA and YSLEER. CDR3 length equals 16 residues. The CDR3 here is CASSQESGSGASVLTF. CDR3 DNA sequence: TGCGCCAGCAGCCAAGAATCTGGATCTGGGGCCAGCGTCCTGACTTTC.

The chain employs TRBV6-5 and TRBJ1-5; tentatively, D is TRBD1 (5 bases). Germline V gene lookup returns CDR1 MNHEY and CDR2 SVGAGI. V was cut by 8 bases and J by 2 bases, with 13 bases left in between. There are 14 residues in the CDR3. CDR3 DNA: TGTGCCAGCGGGGCGGAAGGGGGCAATCAGCCCCAGCATTTT. Protein sequence: CASGAEGGNQPQHF.

The gene calls are TRBV7-2 and TRBJ2-5; 9 nucleotides agree with TRBD1. The CDR3 extends over 14 amino acids. V shed 4 bases, J shed 4 bases, and the junction held 4 bases outside the gene matches. The germline V gene encodes CDR1 SGHTA and CDR2 FQGNSA. The CDR3 loop is CASSSRTGAETQYF. The CDR3, as DNA: TGTGCCAGCAGCTCACGGACAGGGGCAGAGACCCAGTACTTC.

The chain employs TRBV4-2 and TRBJ1-1; weak D call: TRBD1 (5 bases). With 4 bases removed from V and 3 bases from J, the gap between germline ends came to 12 bases. This CDR3 comprises 14 residues. In germline, CDR1 is LGHNA, CDR2 YNFKEQ. The CDR3 sequence is CASSPGRGYTEAFF. The CDR3 DNA reads as TGTGCCAGCAGCCCGGGGAGGGGCTACACTGAAGCTTTCTTT.

This clone was counted once. The chain employs TRBV5-5 and TRBJ2-5; D not certain. This CDR3 contains 15 residues. The V gene lost 5 bases and the J gene lost 1 base, with 15 bases spanning the gap. CDR1 is SGHKS, CDR2 YYEKEE, per germline (reference sequence). CDR3 sequence reads: CASSRFSPTQETQYF. As DNA, the CDR3 is TGTGCCAGCAGTCGTTTCTCGCCTACCCAAGAGACCCAGTACTTC.

There are a few counts of this clone. The chain uses TRBV7-2 and TRBJ1-2; TRBD1 aligns across 7 bases. Germline CDR1 reads SGHTA; CDR2 reads FQGNSA. With 1 base clipped from V and 4 bases from J, the junction kept 6 bases outside the gene matches. The CDR3 totals 15 residues. This CDR3 reads CASSLDFRDSYGYTF. CDR3 bases: TGTGCCAGCAGCTTAGACTTCCGGGACAGCTATGGCTACACCTTC. Combining the CDR3 with reference TRBV7-2 and TRBJ1-2 gives the whole variable domain GAGVSQSPSNKVTEKGKDVELRCDPISGHTALYWYRQSLGQGLEFLIYFQGNSAPDKSGLPSDRFSAERTGGSVSTLTIQRTQQEDSAVYLCASSLDFRDSYGYTFGSGTRLTVV.

CDR3 amino acids: CAISESTGVYRGYEQYF. DNA of the CDR3: TGTGCCATCAGTGAATCCACAGGGGTCTACCGCGGCTACGAGCAGTACTTC. The chain uses TRBV10-3 and TRBJ2-7; 7 bases fit TRBD1. There are 17 residues in the CDR3. V was clipped by 3 bases and J by 3 bases; unmatched bases: 14. Germline V gene data show CDR1 as ENHRY and CDR2 as SYGVKD.